The rows below give T cell receptor beta chains drawn from one sample of a study of control samples from healthy donors and cancer patients. The repertoire was sequenced with immunoSEQ multiplex PCR; TCRdb's copy has only in-frame clones and lacks some. Here the sample spans some 80,000 clones, approximately 90% being singletons. The specimen sequenced was PBMCs. These receptors came from an older woman with head and neck cancer. The conserved cysteine and the conserved F or W are not part of the CDR3 here. Each record gives: CDR3 length, clone size, V gene, CDR3 protein. Only some rows state a clone size, as once, few, many or a class for expanded clones.

9 | - | TRBV20-1 | SSTGTYGYT
10 | - | TRBV3-1/TRBV3-2 | ASSPHTDTQY
12 | - | TRBV6-4 | ASSEGQGSEKLF
14 | - | TRBV15 | ATSTARTGSLQTQY
13 | - | TRBV9 | ASSLSGLANYEQY
11 | - | TRBV30 | AWSFGAGQPQH
11 | - | TRBV3-1/TRBV3-2 | ASSQEVQNEQF
14 | - | TRBV3-1/TRBV3-2 | ASSHRDLGSNQPQH
12 | once | TRBV6-2/TRBV6-3 | ASSSGTTSNEQF
9 | - | TRBV24-1 | ATFGANVLT
9 | - | TRBV20-1 | SAPTGYEQY
11 | - | TRBV29-1 | SVGYYDGGEQF
12 | - | TRBV6-1 | ASSETMGDNEQF
12 | - | TRBV7-9 | ASLISGPPYEQY
11 | - | TRBV9 | ASSVGRANTIY
12 | - | TRBV3-1/TRBV3-2 | ASSQGGTDEKLF
11 | - | TRBV7-3 | ASSLYRGDTQY
12 | - | TRBV9 | ASSPGPGRETQY
13 | - | TRBV3-1/TRBV3-2 | ASSPISAMNTEAF
12 | - | TRBV30 | AWDRDRGLAEAF
9 | - | TRBV20-1 | SATGYNEQF
16 | - | TRBV30 | AWSPIGAGYRAYNEQF
13 | - | TRBV9 | ASSSHGAFWDTQY
11 | few | TRBV30 | AWSSWNTGELF
12 | - | TRBV30 | AREESPRPNEQF
10 | - | TRBV6-6 | ASRDYSYEQY
11 | - | TRBV12-3/TRBV12-4 | ASSFRGRGGYT
15 | - | TRBV4-1 | ASRSAHGTSGRNEQF
11 | - | TRBV6-5 | ASSYMSSGEQF
16 | - | TRBV10-1 | ASSESVAGVPWSGELF
12 | - | TRBV9 | ASSGQGGAYEQY
9 | - | TRBV14 | ASSHGVEAF
14 | few | TRBV7-2 | ASSGQGALGFSEQY
13 | - | TRBV7-2 | ASSLVLASNQPQH
12 | - | TRBV29-1 | SVTNSAPNTEAF
13 | once | TRBV28 | ASSLDRAGANVLT
17 | - | TRBV4-3 | ASSQIERPLPKEEWIQY
13 | - | TRBV5-4 | ASSLRASRGGEQY
12 | once | TRBV27 | ASSLSRPPGEQY
15 | - | TRBV7-8 | ASSLGGSGNSYNEQF
12 | - | TRBV14 | ASSQFLDTGELF
11 | - | TRBV29-1 | SVGKVPYNEQF
8 | - | TRBV29-1 | SVEDYEQY
13 | once | TRBV7-6 | ASSPHLISYNEQF
14 | - | TRBV3-1/TRBV3-2 | ASSQRGLFTNEKLF
13 | - | TRBV11-2 | ASSTRQGIFDGYT
15 | - | TRBV7-2 | ASSLDRPLTSTDTQY
12 | - | TRBV6-5 | ASSRPSSTDTQY
12 | - | TRBV7-3 | ASSLAGQTDTQY
14 | once | TRBV4-1 | ASSQPELADGREQY
11 | - | TRBV12-3/TRBV12-4 | ASSPTGFYEQY
10 | - | TRBV28 | ASSFSNQPQH
16 | - | TRBV7-7 | ASSLNPGLAATTGELF
15 | once | TRBV5-1 | ASSTRLGLAGEDTQY